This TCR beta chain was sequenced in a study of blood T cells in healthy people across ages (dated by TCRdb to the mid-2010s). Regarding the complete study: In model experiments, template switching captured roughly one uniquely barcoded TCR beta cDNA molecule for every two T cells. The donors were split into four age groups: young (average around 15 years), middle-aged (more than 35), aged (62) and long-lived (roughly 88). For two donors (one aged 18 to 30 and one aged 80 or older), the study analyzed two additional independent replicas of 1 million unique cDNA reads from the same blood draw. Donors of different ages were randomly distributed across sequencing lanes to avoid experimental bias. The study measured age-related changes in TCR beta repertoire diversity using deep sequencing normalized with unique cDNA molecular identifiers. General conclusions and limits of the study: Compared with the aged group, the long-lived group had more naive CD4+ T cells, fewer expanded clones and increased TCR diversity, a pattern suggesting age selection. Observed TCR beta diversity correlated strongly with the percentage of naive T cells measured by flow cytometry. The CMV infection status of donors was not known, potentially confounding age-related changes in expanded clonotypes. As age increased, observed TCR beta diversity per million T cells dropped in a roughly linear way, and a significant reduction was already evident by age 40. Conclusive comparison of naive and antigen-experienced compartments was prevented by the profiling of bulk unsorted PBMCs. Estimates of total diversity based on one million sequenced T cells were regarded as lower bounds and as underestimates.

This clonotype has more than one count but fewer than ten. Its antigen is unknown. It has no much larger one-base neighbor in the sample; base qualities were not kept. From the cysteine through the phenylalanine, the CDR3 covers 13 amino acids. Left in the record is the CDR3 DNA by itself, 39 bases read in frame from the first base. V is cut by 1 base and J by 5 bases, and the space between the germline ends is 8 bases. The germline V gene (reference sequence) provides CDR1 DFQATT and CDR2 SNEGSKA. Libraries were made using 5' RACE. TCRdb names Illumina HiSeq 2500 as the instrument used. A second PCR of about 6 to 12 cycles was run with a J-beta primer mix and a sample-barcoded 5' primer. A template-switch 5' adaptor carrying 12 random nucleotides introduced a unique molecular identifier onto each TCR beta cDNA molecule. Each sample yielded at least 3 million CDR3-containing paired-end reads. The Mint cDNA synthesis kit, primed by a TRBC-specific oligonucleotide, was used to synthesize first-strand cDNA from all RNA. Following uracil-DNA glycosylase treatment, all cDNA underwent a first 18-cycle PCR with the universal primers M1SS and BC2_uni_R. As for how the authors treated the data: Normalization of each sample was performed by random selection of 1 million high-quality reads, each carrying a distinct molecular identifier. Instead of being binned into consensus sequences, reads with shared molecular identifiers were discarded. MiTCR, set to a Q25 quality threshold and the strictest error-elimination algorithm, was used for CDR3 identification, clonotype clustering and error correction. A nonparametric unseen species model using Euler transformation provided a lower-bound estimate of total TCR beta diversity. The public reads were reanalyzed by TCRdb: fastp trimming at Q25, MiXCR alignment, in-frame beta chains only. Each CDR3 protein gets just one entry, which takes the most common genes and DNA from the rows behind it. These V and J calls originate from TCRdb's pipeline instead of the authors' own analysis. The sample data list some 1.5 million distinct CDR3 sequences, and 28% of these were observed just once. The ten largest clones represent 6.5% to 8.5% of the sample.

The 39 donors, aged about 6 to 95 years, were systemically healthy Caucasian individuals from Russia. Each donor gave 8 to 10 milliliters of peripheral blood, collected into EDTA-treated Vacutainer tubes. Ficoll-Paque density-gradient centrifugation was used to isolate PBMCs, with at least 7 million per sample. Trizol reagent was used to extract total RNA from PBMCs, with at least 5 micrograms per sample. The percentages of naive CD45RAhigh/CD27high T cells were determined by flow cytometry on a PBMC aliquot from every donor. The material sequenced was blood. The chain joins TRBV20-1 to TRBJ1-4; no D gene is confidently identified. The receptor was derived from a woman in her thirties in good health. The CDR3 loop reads CSARGPRNEKLFF. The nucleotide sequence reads TGCAGTGCTAGAGGGCCCCGGAATGAAAAACTGTTTTTT.